The rows below give T cell receptor beta chains drawn from one sample of a study of control samples from healthy donors and cancer patients. TCRdb's table, derived via immunoSEQ multiplex PCR, lists solely in-frame clones and lacks some. The sample has roughly 88,000 clones; approximately 93% are singletons. The source material was blood. The receptor set was obtained from a man between 18 and 35 years old in good health. CDR3s include the opening cysteine and the closing phenylalanine or tryptophan. D genes are given only for firm matches. Some rows have no size entry. The others give once, few or many, or a class for an expanded clone.

V	D	J	size	DNA	CDR3
TRBV7-8	-	TRBJ2-7	-	TGTGCCAGCAGCTTTACGAACGAGCAGTACTTC	CASSFTNEQYF
TRBV6-1	-	TRBJ1-2	-	TGTGCCAGCAGTGAGACCCTCTCGCCCTATGGCTACACCTTC	CASSETLSPYGYTF
TRBV6-6	TRBD2	TRBJ2-7	few	TGTGCCAGCAGTCTAGCGGGGGCCGTGGGGGAGCAGTACTTC	CASSLAGAVGEQYF
TRBV11-2	-	TRBJ1-4	-	TGTGCCAGCAGCTCCTCGCTGAGATTGGGTGAAAAACTGTTTTTT	CASSSSLRLGEKLFF
TRBV24-1	-	TRBJ2-2	-	TGTGCCACCAGTGATTCCGGGACGGCGAACACCGGGGAGCTGTTTTTT	CATSDSGTANTGELFF
TRBV4-2	TRBD1	TRBJ2-7	-	TGTGCCAGCAGTCCTACCGGGACAGACACCTACGAGCAGTACTTC	CASSPTGTDTYEQYF
TRBV6-5	-	TRBJ1-2	once	TGTGCCAGCACACCGGACAGTGGGGCCTATGGCTACACCTTC	CASTPDSGAYGYTF
TRBV5-6	TRBD2	TRBJ2-5	-	TGTGCCAGCATGCAGAGCGGGGGACAAGAGACCCAGTACTTC	CASMQSGGQETQYF
TRBV14	-	TRBJ2-7	-	TGTGCCAGCAGCCAAGGGCCATACATGGAAAGGGAGCAGTACTTC	CASSQGPYMEREQYF
TRBV6-5	TRBD1	TRBJ1-1	-	TGTGCCAGCAGTTCTACGACAGGGGGAATGAACACTGAAGCTTTCTTT	CASSSTTGGMNTEAFF
TRBV11-2	-	TRBJ2-1	-	TGTGCCAGCAGCTTACGCGCAGGGGGACTTTACAATGAGCAGTTCTTC	CASSLRAGGLYNEQFF
TRBV20-1	-	TRBJ1-2	-	TGCAGTGCTAGTTCGGGGATGGGAGGCTACACCTTC	CSASSGMGGYTF
TRBV12-3/TRBV12-4	-	TRBJ1-1	-	TGTGCCAGCAGTTTTAAAGGGCCGACTGAAGCTTTCTTT	CASSFKGPTEAFF
TRBV7-9	-	TRBJ1-1	-	TGTGCCAGCAGCTTACGGGGGTTTATTCCCACTGAAGCTTTCTTT	CASSLRGFIPTEAFF
TRBV7-9	-	TRBJ1-6	-	TGTGCCAGCAGCTCAGGTCATCAGGGGCTCGGGTCACCCCTCCACTTT	CASSSGHQGLGSPLHF
TRBV2	TRBD1	TRBJ1-6	-	TGTGCCACCACTATAGGGACAGGGAATTCACCCCTCCACTTT	CATTIGTGNSPLHF
TRBV19	-	TRBJ1-3	-	TGTGCCAGTAGTATTACCCATGGAATAAGAACGGCGAGCTCTGGAAACACCATATATTTT	CASSITHGIRTASSGNTIYF
TRBV30	TRBD1	TRBJ1-1	-	TGTGCCTGTCTCCAACCCCGACAGGGCAGAACTGAAGCTTTCTTT	CACLQPRQGRTEAFF
TRBV6-6	-	TRBJ1-1	-	TGTGCCAGCAGTTATGGGGGGACGACTGAAGCTTTCTTT	CASSYGGTTEAFF
TRBV7-8	-	TRBJ1-1	once	TGTGCCAGCAGCTCAGGGATTCAATGGGGAACTGAAGCTTTCTTT	CASSSGIQWGTEAFF
TRBV7-2	-	TRBJ1-6	once	TGTGCCAGCAGCAGAAAGGGGTGGGATAATTCACCCCTCCACTTT	CASSRKGWDNSPLHF
TRBV6-1	-	TRBJ1-3	-	TGTGCCAGCAGTGAATTCGGGGCAGGGGTACTGGGTGACACCATATATTTT	CASSEFGAGVLGDTIYF
TRBV11-2	-	TRBJ2-3	-	TGTGCCAGCAGCTTAGGTTGGTTATCCCAAAAGGGAGATACGCAGTATTTT	CASSLGWLSQKGDTQYF
TRBV5-1	-	TRBJ1-2	once	TGCGCCAGCGGAAATCAGGTGGGCGTTGTACAAAGTGGCTACACCTTC	CASGNQVGVVQSGYTF
TRBV25-1	TRBD1	TRBJ1-6	-	TGTGCCAGCAGTGAACCAATACCGGGACAGGGATATAATTCACCCCTCCACTTT	CASSEPIPGQGYNSPLHF
TRBV30	-	TRBJ1-2	-	TGTGCCTGGTGGGGACCAGATCTCTATGGCTACACCTTC	CAWWGPDLYGYTF
TRBV6-2/TRBV6-3	TRBD1	TRBJ1-2	-	TGTGCCAGCAGTTACTTTCCAGGGGGAGGCTATGGCTACACCTTC	CASSYFPGGGYGYTF
TRBV19	-	TRBJ1-1	once	TGTGCCAGTAGTATAGGATCCGTGAACACTGAAGCTTTCTTT	CASSIGSVNTEAFF
TRBV5-4	-	TRBJ1-2	-	TGTGCCAGCAGCGGGTGGGCGCCTAACTATGGCTACACCTTC	CASSGWAPNYGYTF
TRBV10-3	TRBD2	TRBJ2-1	once	TGTGCCACCCTGAGGGCTAGCGGTTACAATGAGCAGTTCTTC	CATLRASGYNEQFF
TRBV5-1	TRBD2	TRBJ2-7	once	TGCGCCAGCAGCTTGGAGCCAGCGGGGGCTTCCTACGAGCAGTACTTC	CASSLEPAGASYEQYF
TRBV10-2	TRBD1	TRBJ1-2	-	TGCGCCAGCACGGGACAGGATAACTATGGCTACACCTTC	CASTGQDNYGYTF
TRBV9	-	TRBJ2-2	-	TGTGCCAGCAGCCCCCGATCAGGGTTCGCCGGGGAGCTGTTTTTT	CASSPRSGFAGELFF
TRBV7-9	TRBD2	TRBJ2-5	-	TGTGCCAGCAGCTTAGCTGGAGCGGGGGTGGGAGAGACCCAGTACTTC	CASSLAGAGVGETQYF
TRBV6-5	-	TRBJ1-5	-	TGTGCCAGCAGTTATGGGTCGGGTCAGCCCCAGCATTTT	CASSYGSGQPQHF
TRBV5-1	TRBD1	TRBJ2-5	-	TGCGCCAGCAGCCCAAAAGGGGGACAGGGGGCCGCCCAGTACTTC	CASSPKGGQGAAQYF
TRBV7-8	TRBD1	TRBJ2-7	-	TGTGCCAGCAGCCTAAGACAGGGGGCGGGGTACGAGCAGTACTTC	CASSLRQGAGYEQYF
TRBV29-1	-	TRBJ1-1	few	TGCAGCGTACAAATCTTCACAGCGGACACTGAAGCTTTCTTT	CSVQIFTADTEAFF
TRBV6-5	-	TRBJ2-1	-	TGTGCCAGCAGTTACCCCGCCGGGACACGTACCGAGCAGTTCTTC	CASSYPAGTRTEQFF
TRBV5-1	-	TRBJ1-2	-	TGCGCCAGCAGCTTGGGACAGCTTACTAACTATGGCTACACCTTC	CASSLGQLTNYGYTF
TRBV6-5	-	TRBJ1-1	-	TGTGCCAGCACCAAAATGGGGGACGTCGGAGCTTTCTTT	CASTKMGDVGAFF
TRBV7-3	-	TRBJ1-2	-	TGTGCCAGCAGCCCCTCGGGTCACAATGGCTACACCTTC	CASSPSGHNGYTF
TRBV7-8	-	TRBJ2-1	-	TGTGCCAGCAGCGGGGACCGCAACAATGAGCAGTTCTTC	CASSGDRNNEQFF